This T cell receptor (beta chain) appears in the sequencing data of a study of cytomegalovirus exposure and HLA in healthy donors. The primer mix had 60 Vbeta and 13 Jbeta primers. Assay used: immunoSEQ multiplex PCR; TCRdb lists only in-frame clones, some missing. The sample lists 95,000 to 100,000 clones; 70% to 80% were seen once. Germline assignment: CDR1 SGHTA and CDR2 FQGNSA. The CDR3 is 13 amino acids. The V and J ends lost 2 bases and 6 bases respectively, with 11 bases between them. The J gene is TRBJ2-7, the V gene TRBV7-2; D ambiguous. The sequenced material came from PBMCs. The receptor was derived from a female donor in good health and CMV-seronegative. As DNA, the CDR3 is TGTGCCAGCAGCTTAATCCCAGCGTCCGAGCAGTACTTC. Translating gives CASSLIPASEQYF.